This TCR beta chain was recorded in a study of T cells in localized non-small cell lung cancer. Germline loops: CDR1 MNHEY, CDR2 SVGAGI. V shed 3 bases, J shed 2 bases, and the junction held 7 bases outside the gene matches. The CDR3 runs to 16 residues. Clones were read by immunoSEQ multiplex PCR, and TCRdb kept only the in-frame ones, dropping some. The top ten clones hold around 3.2% of a sample with some 30,000 clones, roughly nine tenths of them seen once. This TCR derives from a female donor of 60 years or more with stage I lung adenocarcinoma. Material: peripheral blood, obtained before any cancer treatment. V gene TRBV6-5 combines with J gene TRBJ2-7; the match to TRBD2 covers 10 bases. CDR3 loop: CASSYSGLAETYEQYF. The CDR3 region has the DNA TGTGCCAGCAGTTATTCCGGACTAGCGGAAACCTACGAGCAGTACTTC.